This entry lists 2 T cell receptor beta chains sequenced from one sample in a study of CD8 T cells in ankylosing spondylitis. General study findings and limits: There was a TCR beta motif, made of several highly homologous variants, that appeared characteristic of ankylosing spondylitis blood.

These receptors are not linked to any known antigen. TCRdb re-called the 5' RACE reads through MiXCR, storing one row per CDR3 protein. The data contain over 700,000 distinct CDR3 sequences, under 20% of them seen just once; the ten biggest clones take up around 19%. Sequenced material: blood, either unsorted or a sorted T cell fraction (not recorded which). Receptor source: a male donor with ankylosing spondylitis.

The chain has TRBV12-3 or TRBV12-4 and TRBJ2-3; D uncertain. This CDR3 comprises 12 residues. V lost 4 bases to trimming and J lost 7 bases, with 9 bases between them. CDR3 amino acids: CASSSETNTQYF. The CDR3, as DNA: TGTGCCAGCAGTTCCGAAACGAATACGCAGTATTTT.

The gene calls are TRBV29-1 and TRBJ1-2; TRBD1 is a possible D gene (6 bases). The CDR3 is 14 residues long. V lost 5 bases and J lost 3, with 16 bases in between. CDR1 and CDR2 (germline): SQVTM, ANQGSEA. In DNA, the CDR3 is TGCAGCGTTCTTGGGACACCCAGGGACTATGGCTACACCTTC. Translation: CSVLGTPRDYGYTF.